These 7 T cell receptor beta chains share one sample of origin, sequenced in a study of a mutant IDH1 vaccine in newly diagnosed glioma. Time point: week 35, safety follow-up. In every dose of vaccine, 300 ug of mutant IDH1 20-mer peptide was given alongside topical imiquimod. These receptors' antigens are unknown. Profiled with immunoSEQ multiplex PCR; TCRdb holds only in-frame clones, not every one. The data show approximately 31,000 clones, with about four fifths seen just once and approximately 2.9% held by the top ten. The sequencing here drew on PBMCs, taken from a glioma patient whose treatment included an IDH1 peptide vaccine. These receptors were obtained from a man in his forties with glioma. Some clones in this sample may be carry-over from other donors' samples.

V and J are TRBV5-1 and TRBJ1-2; TRBD1 matches 7 bases. Trimming removed 3 bases from V and 6 bases from J; junction bases left unmatched: 8. The length of the CDR3 is 14 residues. CDR1 is SGHRS, CDR2 YFSETQ, per germline. The CDR3 DNA sequence: TGCGCCAGCAGCTCCCCCCCAGGGGGAGATGGCTACACCTTC. Amino acid sequence: CASSSPPGGDGYTF.

The chain couples TRBV19 to TRBJ1-2; possibly TRBD1 for D (5 bases). The length of the CDR3 is 13 residues. Germline-derived CDR1 and CDR2 are LNHDA and SQIVND (reference sequence). The CDR3 reads CAVAEGAAYGYTF. The DNA for the CDR3 is TGTGCAGTCGCGGAAGGGGCGGCCTATGGCTACACCTTC.

This clone was counted only a few times. The genes are TRBV2 and TRBJ2-5, with D tentatively TRBD1 or TRBD2 (5 bases each). This CDR3 region has 13 residues. The germline CDR1 and CDR2 sequences are SNHLY and FYNNEI. V was shortened by 4 bases and J by 1 base, with 7 bases between the two germline ends. CDR3 in amino acids: CASSAGTQETQYF. The DNA for the CDR3 is TGTGCCAGCAGTGCCGGGACCCAAGAGACCCAGTACTTC.

The rearrangement uses TRBV5-4 and TRBJ2-7, with TRBD1 identical over 9 bases. This CDR3 region has 14 residues. V lost 3 bases, J lost 3 bases, and 4 bases stayed unmatched. CDR1 and CDR2 from the germline V gene are SGHNT and YYREEE (reference sequence). CDR3 in DNA: TGTGCCAGCAGCTCCCGGGACAGGGACTACGAGCAGTACTTC. It is translated as CASSSRDRDYEQYF.

This clone was picked up a small number of times. The rearrangement links TRBV11-3 to TRBJ2-1, with 8 bases that match TRBD1. Germline V CDR1 and CDR2: SGHNT, YENEEA. Trimming removed 1 base from V and 9 bases from J; junction bases left unmatched: 8. The CDR3 totals 15 residues. The CDR3 DNA reads as TGTGCCAGCAGCTTAGCTAGGACAGGGCTAGGTGAGCAGTTCTTC. It encodes CASSLARTGLGEQFF.

This clone has a handful of counts. The genes are TRBV5-4 and TRBJ1-6; D not certain. In germline, CDR1 is SGHNT, CDR2 YYREEE (reference sequence). V gave up 4 bases and J gave up 0 bases, with 14 bases separating them. This CDR3 spans 17 amino acids. CDR3 residues: CASSLGGSSSYNSPLHF. In DNA form, the CDR3 reads TGTGCCAGCAGCCTAGGAGGATCGAGCTCCTATAATTCACCCCTCCACTTT.

The rearrangement joins TRBV18 to TRBJ1-2; 8 bases are a match to TRBD1. This CDR3 contains 14 residues. Germline loops: CDR1 KGHSH, CDR2 LQKENI. V gave up 4 bases and J gave up 2 bases; unmatched junction bases: 3. The chain's CDR3 is CASSLGQDNYGYTF. The CDR3 DNA reads TGTGCCAGCTCACTGGGACAGGACAACTATGGCTACACCTTC.